The entry below describes one TCR beta chain. The antigen remains undetermined. The data belong to a study of cytomegalovirus exposure and HLA in healthy donors. Study at large: Earlier sequencing of 200 million or so T cells yielded 95 million to 120 million unique TCR beta sequences.

13 Jbeta primers and 60 Vbeta primers were used for the PCR. Profiled with immunoSEQ multiplex PCR; TCRdb holds only in-frame clones, not every one. The data contain some 98,000 clones, 70% to 80% of them singletons. The study's findings and limits: TCR sequences were mostly rare, though some public TCRs occurred in many donors. CMV serostatus was the only immune exposure information that was available.

This clonotype originated in a man between 18 and 35 years old in good health and CMV-seropositive. Input material: PBMCs.

The CDR3 sequence: CASSTAGGVGVEKLFF. In DNA, the CDR3 is TGTGCCAGCAGCACCGCGGGGGGAGTGGGGGTCGAAAAACTGTTTTTT. The chain links TRBV5-6 to TRBJ1-4, with a weak D call TRBD1 (5 bases). V dropped 4 bases and J dropped 8 bases, with 21 bases sitting between them. CDR3 length: 16 residues. Per germline, CDR1 SGHDT and CDR2 YYEEEE.